This T cell receptor (beta chain) was identified in a study of cytomegalovirus exposure and HLA in healthy donors. About the research overall: Among the 300 to 450 genotyped donors, around 85% were placed in the Caucasian-associated ancestry cluster. Regarding the study as a whole: Researchers had no immune exposure information except CMV serostatus available. Another analysis was done later, and it associated around 17,000 TCR beta sequences with HLA alleles at 0.05 false discovery rate.

Primers: 60 Vbeta forward and 13 Jbeta reverse. Clones were read by immunoSEQ multiplex PCR, and TCRdb kept only the in-frame ones, dropping some. The sample has tens of thousands of clones, roughly 80% seen once. Concerning this clone: Its target is not known. One end of the junction varies from germline; a read error may be responsible.

Germline CDR1 and CDR2: MGHRA and YSYEKL. This CDR3 is built from 15 residues. This chain joins TRBV4-1 and TRBJ2-1; 7 positions match TRBD1. Source material: PBMCs. The source is a man younger than 45 in good health and CMV-seronegative. Written as DNA, the CDR3 is TGCGCCAGCAGCCAAACCAGGGACAGCTCGAATGAGCAGCTCTTC. Translated, it gives CASSQTRDSSNEQLF.